The 28 T cell receptor beta chains below come from one sample, sequenced in a study of T cells after yellow fever vaccination. TCRdb passed the 5' RACE reads through MiXCR, listing each CDR3 protein once. The data show approximately 340,000 distinct CDR3 sequences, 8.5% to 10% seen once. Sample: PBMCs, taken on the day of the first yellow fever vaccination. The source is a young man who received the YFV17D yellow fever vaccine.

A few counts support this clonotype. The rearrangement links TRBV14 to TRBJ2-7; 8 bases are shared with TRBD1. Germline trimming cut 4 bases from V and 2 bases from J; bases unmatched to any gene: 7. This CDR3 contains 15 residues. CDR1 is SGHDN and CDR2 is FVKESK in the germline V gene. The CDR3 protein is CASSPWTGSAYEQYF. Here the CDR3 DNA reads TGTGCCAGCAGCCCTTGGACAGGGTCGGCCTACGAGCAGTACTTC. The entire variable domain, with the rest obtained from reference TRBV14 and TRBJ2-7, is as follows: EAGVTQFPSHSVIEKGQTVTLRCDPISGHDNLYWYRRVMGKEIKFLLHFVKESKQDESGMPNNRFLAERTGGTYSTLKVQPAELEDSGVYFCASSPWTGSAYEQYFGPGTRLTVT.

This chain connects TRBV5-1 to TRBJ1-1, with D uncertain. CDR1 and CDR2 from the germline V gene are SGHRS and YFSETQ. Trimming took 4 bases from V and 10 from J, leaving 17 bases between them. The CDR3 is 13 residues long. CDR3 sequence: CASSESRGSGAFF. CDR3 in DNA: TGCGCCAGCAGCGAGTCTCGGGGTTCTGGAGCTTTCTTT.

This clonotype was recorded a few times. V gene TRBV7-9 combines with J gene TRBJ2-1; D is undetermined. The germline CDR1 and CDR2 sequences are SEHNR and FQNEAQ (reference sequence). This CDR3 comprises 12 residues. With 1 base removed from V and 15 bases from J, the gap between germline ends came to 13 bases. The CDR3 region is CASSLGDVAWFF. CDR3 nucleotides: TGTGCCAGCAGCTTAGGCGATGTGGCCTGGTTCTTC.

The chain is built from TRBV29-1 and TRBJ2-3; 13 nucleotides match TRBD2. This CDR3 comprises 15 residues. Germline loops: CDR1 SQVTM, CDR2 ANQGSEA. V dropped 7 bases and J dropped 4; count of bases not matched to a gene: 8. CDR3 sequence reads: CSATGLAGAADTQYF. In DNA form, the CDR3 reads TGCAGCGCCACCGGACTAGCGGGGGCCGCAGATACGCAGTATTTT.

The chain is built from TRBV20-1 and TRBJ1-2; D not certain. V gave up 5 bases and J gave up 6 bases, with 19 bases separating them. Germline V gene sequence: CDR1 DFQATT, CDR2 SNEGSKA (reference sequence). The CDR3 loop spans 14 amino acids. The CDR3 here is CSARRTMAVHGYTF. The CDR3 nucleotides are TGCAGTGCTCGAAGGACGATGGCAGTGCATGGCTACACCTTC.

The genes are TRBV6-2 or TRBV6-3 and TRBJ2-1, with D perhaps matching TRBD2 (5 bases). This CDR3 has 14 residues. V was cut by 7 bases and J by 5 bases, with 15 bases left in between. Germline V gene lookup returns CDR1 MNHEY and CDR2 SVGEGT. The CDR3 here is CASTLREQHNEQFF. The DNA for the CDR3 is TGTGCCAGCACCTTACGGGAACAGCACAATGAGCAGTTCTTC.

This clonotype was counted ten times or more. This sequence joins TRBV5-5 and TRBJ1-2; D uncertain. CDR1 is SGHKS, CDR2 YYEKEE, per germline (reference sequence). With 1 base removed from V and 1 base from J, the gap between germline ends came to 8 bases. The CDR3 spans 14 residues. The CDR3: CASSLYNRNYGYTF. The DNA of the CDR3 is TGTGCCAGCAGCTTGTATAACCGTAACTATGGCTACACCTTC.

The genes are TRBV4-3 and TRBJ2-1, with 9 bases lining up with TRBD2. Germline lookup yields CDR1 LGHNA and CDR2 YSLEER. This CDR3 is 15 amino acids long. V trimming: 3 bases; J trimming: 4 bases; junction bases outside the gene matches: 4. CDR3 residues: CASSHRTSEYNEQFF. The CDR3 DNA is TGCGCCAGCAGCCACCGGACTAGCGAGTACAATGAGCAGTTCTTC.

This clonotype was detected a few times. The chain's CDR3 is CASSAGQGTYEQYF. CDR3 coding DNA: TGCGCCAGCAGCGCGGGACAGGGAACCTACGAGCAGTACTTC. The chain has TRBV5-1 and TRBJ2-7, with 9 bases that match TRBD1. The CDR3 length is 14 residues. After removal of 4 bases from V and 2 bases from J, the junction contained 4 bases not matched to a gene. CDR1 and CDR2 (germline): SGHRS, YFSETQ.

The chain has TRBV6-1 and TRBJ1-3; D is ambiguous. The CDR3 spans 15 residues. Germline V lookup: CDR1 MNHNS, CDR2 SASEGT. Trimming took off 6 bases at V and 4 bases at J, with 16 bases between the two ends. CDR3 in DNA: TGTGCCAGCAGACATTTGGAGCGTGGGGGAAACACCATATATTTT. Its protein is CASRHLERGGNTIYF.

This clonotype showed up just a few times. The rearrangement joins TRBV5-5 to TRBJ1-6; D uncertain. V was cut by 6 bases and J by 0 bases, with 13 bases left in between. CDR3 length: 16 amino acids. Germline V gene data show CDR1 as SGHKS and CDR2 as YYEKEE (reference sequence). CDR3 loop: CASTPSARSYNSPLHF. In DNA, the CDR3 is TGTGCCAGCACCCCTTCGGCGCGCTCCTATAATTCACCCCTCCACTTT.

The CDR3 loop reads CASSETGVSTDTQYF. Written as DNA, the CDR3 is TGTGCCAGCAGCGAAACCGGGGTTAGCACAGATACGCAGTATTTT. V and J are TRBV7-3 and TRBJ2-3; possible D gene TRBD2, 5 bases. Between the trimmed V and J ends, which lost 5 bases and 0 bases, there was a span of 12 bases. The CDR3 runs to 15 residues. Germline V gene sequence: CDR1 SGHTA, CDR2 FQGTGA.

The V call is TRBV20-1, the J call TRBJ1-3; D uncertain. CDR3 length: 12 residues. Germline V CDR1 and CDR2: DFQATT, SNEGSKA (reference sequence). Trimming stripped 5 bases from V and 0 bases from J, with 5 bases between. CDR3 sequence reads: CSALVSGNTIYF. The CDR3 region has the DNA TGCAGTGCTCTTGTCTCTGGAAACACCATATATTTT.

This clonotype was seen a handful of times. The chain links TRBV20-1 to TRBJ1-6; possible D gene TRBD1, 6 bases. Germline V gene lookup returns CDR1 DFQATT and CDR2 SNEGSKA (reference sequence). This CDR3 contains 13 residues. The V end was cut by 5 bases, the J end by 10 bases, with 15 bases between. The CDR3 DNA is TGCAGTGCTGCAGGGGCCCCGGGGTCACCCCTCCACTTT. This gives the protein CSAAGAPGSPLHF.

In regard to this clonotype: Sequence at one end of the junction differs from germline and may be a read error. The chain recombines TRBV12-3 or TRBV12-4 with TRBJ2-3; 14 nucleotides agree with TRBD2. The CDR3 has 17 residues. Written as DNA, the CDR3 is TGTGCCAGCAGTTTCTCGCCGACTAGCGGGGGGGCAGATACGCGGTATTTT. This gives the protein CASSFSPTSGGADTRYF.

This clonotype was detected only a few times. The chain recombines TRBV4-3 with TRBJ2-2, with 7 bases that match TRBD1. V lost 0 bases and J lost 7; bases outside the gene matches: 8. Germline V gives CDR1 LGHNA, CDR2 YSLEER. The CDR3 sequence is 16 residues long. CDR3 nucleotide sequence: TGCGCCAGCAGCCAAGATTACAGGGGTTATGGCGGGGAGCTGTTTTTT. Its protein is CASSQDYRGYGGELFF.

This chain uses TRBV7-9 with TRBJ1-1; no clear D gene. The CDR3 is made up of 13 amino acids. V was trimmed by 4 bases and J by 4 bases, leaving 10 bases between them. The germline gives CDR1 SEHNR, CDR2 FQNEAQ (reference sequence). CDR3 region: CASSSRIGTEAFF. DNA of the CDR3: TGTGCCAGCAGCTCCAGAATCGGCACTGAAGCTTTCTTT.

In this sample, this clonotype turned up a few times. This chain links TRBV7-9 with TRBJ1-5; D unclear. This CDR3 is built from 13 residues. With 4 bases removed from V and 3 bases from J, the gap between germline ends came to 7 bases. CDR1 and CDR2 (germline): SEHNR, FQNEAQ (reference sequence). CDR3 residues: CASSSQDNQPQHF. The CDR3 nucleotides are TGTGCCAGCAGCTCCCAGGACAATCAGCCCCAGCATTTT.

The gene calls are TRBV7-2 and TRBJ2-3; TRBD2 agrees at 9 bases. The CDR3 totals 17 residues. J gave up 5 bases and V 5 bases, and 14 bases lay outside the gene matches. The germline V gene encodes CDR1 SGHTA and CDR2 FQGNSA. The CDR3 sequence is CASSRGPLAGEKDTQYF. DNA of the CDR3: TGTGCCAGCAGCCGAGGGCCCTTAGCGGGGGAAAAAGATACGCAGTATTTT.

This clonotype was seen a handful of times. This CDR3 reads CAWRFPGSYEQYF. The CDR3 nucleotides read TGTGCCTGGAGGTTCCCGGGCTCCTACGAGCAGTACTTC. This chain links TRBV30 with TRBJ2-7; D remains ambiguous. The germline V and J ends were trimmed by 3 bases and 0 bases, with 9 bases remaining between them. This CDR3 is 13 amino acids long. Germline values: CDR1 GTSNPN, CDR2 SVGIG (reference sequence).

J is TRBJ2-5 and V is TRBV29-1; 12 bases are shared with TRBD2. V shed 7 bases, J shed 7 bases, and the junction held 10 bases outside the gene matches. Germline CDR1 is SQVTM and CDR2 is ANQGSEA. The CDR3 covers 14 residues. The CDR3 loop reads CSGTSGGRRGTQYF. In DNA, the CDR3 is TGCAGCGGTACTAGCGGGGGGCGTCGGGGGACCCAGTACTTC.

The chain is built from TRBV7-2 and TRBJ1-2, with a possible D match to TRBD1 (6 bases). The CDR3 consists of 13 residues. Germline CDR1 reads SGHTA; CDR2 reads FQGNSA. Trimming took 2 bases from V and 8 from J, leaving 12 bases between them. The CDR3 sequence: CASSLRQGSGYTF. The CDR3 region has the DNA TGTGCCAGCAGCTTACGGCAGGGGAGCGGCTACACCTTC.

J is TRBJ2-2 and V is TRBV3-1; TRBD2 aligns across 8 bases. The CDR3 consists of 15 residues. The ends lost 0 bases at V and 6 bases at J; junction bases unmatched: 3. The V gene's germline CDR1 is LGHDT and CDR2 YNNKEL (reference sequence). CDR3 residues: CASSQDSGDPGELFF. The CDR3 bases are TGTGCCAGCAGCCAAGATAGCGGGGACCCCGGGGAGCTGTTTTTT.

This clonotype appeared a few times. This chain connects TRBV5-4 to TRBJ2-2; the match to TRBD2 covers 10 bases. In germline, CDR1 is SGHNT, CDR2 YYREEE (reference sequence). The CDR3 is 17 residues long. The J segment lost 4 bases and the V segment lost 1 base, leaving 7 bases of the junction unmatched. The CDR3 region is CASSLWLAGELTGELFF. CDR3 DNA: TGTGCCAGCAGCTTGTGGCTAGCGGGGGAACTCACCGGGGAGCTGTTTTTT. Full variable domain (missing parts from reference TRBV5-4 and TRBJ2-2): ETGVTQSPTHLIKTRGQQVTLRCSSQSGHNTVSWYQQALGQGPQFIFQYYREEENGRGNFPPRFSGLQFPNYSSELNVNALELDDSALYLCASSLWLAGELTGELFFGEGSRLTVL.

This clonotype was observed at least ten times. At one end, the junction sequence differs from germline, possibly due to a read error. V is TRBV5-1 and J is TRBJ2-3; TRBD2 aligns across 8 bases. The germline CDR1 and CDR2 sequences are SGHRS and YFSETQ. The CDR3 loop spans 14 amino acids. The CDR3 here is CASSLGLAADTQYF. The CDR3, as DNA: TGTGCCAGCAGTTTAGGACTAGCTGCAGATACGCAGTATTTT.

The CDR3 loop reads CSARVSSGGSLSTDTQYF. The CDR3 region has the DNA TGCAGTGCTAGAGTCTCTAGCGGGGGGTCCTTGTCCACAGATACGCAGTATTTT. The chain uses TRBV20-1 and TRBJ2-3; TRBD2 aligns across 11 bases. This CDR3 region has 18 residues. Germline assignment: CDR1 DFQATT and CDR2 SNEGSKA (reference sequence). Trimming at V came to 1 base and at J to 2 bases, leaving 11 bases not matched to a gene.

This clonotype was detected ten times or more. The V call is TRBV4-1, the J call TRBJ2-1; 7 bases match TRBD1. The V gene's germline CDR1 is MGHRA and CDR2 YSYEKL. This CDR3 is built from 15 residues. V lost 5 bases, J lost 4 bases, and 8 bases stayed unmatched. The DNA for the CDR3 is TGCGCCAGCAGCGCGATCGTGGACAGGTACAATGAGCAGTTCTTC. Protein sequence: CASSAIVDRYNEQFF.

At least ten counts were recorded for this clonotype. The gene calls are TRBV27 and TRBJ2-2; 8 bases map to TRBD2. This CDR3 has 14 amino acids. The J segment lost 0 bases and the V segment lost 11 bases, leaving 5 bases of the junction unmatched. Per germline, CDR1 MNHEY and CDR2 SMNVEV (reference sequence). CDR3 region: CAAGGGSNTGELFF. As DNA, the CDR3 is TGTGCCGCGGGGGGAGGGTCGAACACCGGGGAGCTGTTTTTT.